Listed below are T cell receptor beta chains from one sample, sequenced in a study of cytomegalovirus exposure and HLA in healthy donors. The protocol was immunoSEQ multiplex PCR, while the TCRdb copy is restricted to in-frame clones and leaves out a portion. The sample lists some 98,000 clones, approximately 71% occurring once. Sequencing used PBMCs. The receptors were sampled from a female donor in good health and CMV-seronegative. The CDR3 runs from the conserved cysteine through the conserved F or W. A D gene is named only where the DNA matches it firmly. The size entry is marked missing in some rows and otherwise reads once, few, many or a size class.

>TRBJ1-5|-|TRBD1|TRBV19
TGTGCCAGTAAACGAACAGGGGGTACCAATCAGCCCCAGCATTTT
CASKRTGGTNQPQHF
>TRBJ1-4|-|TRBD1|TRBV28
TGTGCCAGCAGTTTGTCGACAGGGGGCAGTGAAAAACTGTTTTTT
CASSLSTGGSEKLFF
>TRBJ1-1|-|TRBD1|TRBV23-1
TGCGCCAGCAGCCCCTGGACAGGAAACACTGAAGCTTTCTTT
CASSPWTGNTEAFF
>TRBJ2-7|-|TRBD1|TRBV5-4
TGTGCCAGCAGCCCGGATCCGGGACAGGGCTCCTACGAGCAGTACTTC
CASSPDPGQGSYEQYF
>TRBJ1-3|few|-|TRBV6-6
TGTGCCAGCAGTTCAGGACAGAGAAACACCATATATTTT
CASSSGQRNTIYF
>TRBJ2-7|few|TRBD1|TRBV7-3
TGTGCCAGCAGCTCTCTTGGACAGGGCCCCTACGAGCAGTACTTC
CASSSLGQGPYEQYF
>TRBJ1-2|-|-|TRBV28
TGTGCCAGCACTTTAGGGGGGAACGAATACCTAAACTATGGCTACACCTTC
CASTLGGNEYLNYGYTF
>TRBJ2-5|-|TRBD2|TRBV10-2
TGCGCCAGCAGTGAGTCGATAAGCGGGGGTGTCCAAGAGACCCAGTACTTC
CASSESISGGVQETQYF
>TRBJ2-7|-|TRBD2|TRBV30
TGTGCCTGGAGTGGGACTAGCGGGAGGTCCGAGCAGTACTTC
CAWSGTSGRSEQYF
>TRBJ1-2|-|-|TRBV20-1
TGCAGTGCCCGGACGGGGGGCGGCTACACCTTC
CSARTGGGYTF
>TRBJ2-7|-|-|TRBV4-1
TGCGCCAGCAGCCACGACGAGGGAGGAGGGGACTACGAGCAGTACTTC
CASSHDEGGGDYEQYF
>TRBJ2-7|-|-|TRBV18
TGTGCCAGCTCACCGGGCACCGCATACGAGCAGTACTTC
CASSPGTAYEQYF
>TRBJ1-3|-|-|TRBV30
TGTGCCTGGAGTGTAAGGGGCCCTTCTGGAAACACCATATATTTT
CAWSVRGPSGNTIYF
>TRBJ1-1|-|TRBD1|TRBV30
TGTGCCTGGAGTGTGACAGGGACGAACACTGAAGCTTTCTTT
CAWSVTGTNTEAFF
>TRBJ2-7|-|-|TRBV18
TGTGCCAGCTCACCCCCACTACGCTACGAGCAGTACTTC
CASSPPLRYEQYF
>TRBJ2-2|few|TRBD1|TRBV25-1
TGTGCCAGCAGTGCCCGGACAGGGGGCATCGGGGAGCTGTTTTTT
CASSARTGGIGELFF
>TRBJ2-5|-|-|TRBV14
TGTGCCAGCAGTCCTTTAAGGACTGTCGAAGAGACCCAGTACTTC
CASSPLRTVEETQYF
>TRBJ1-1|few|TRBD1|TRBV5-5
TGTGCCAGCAGCGCGCAGGGGGTGAGAACTGAAGCTTTCTTT
CASSAQGVRTEAFF
>TRBJ1-2|-|TRBD1|TRBV6-1
TGTGCCAGCAGCCTAACGGACAGGGAGAGCTACACCTTC
CASSLTDRESYTF
>TRBJ2-4|-|TRBD1|TRBV6-5
TGTGCCAGCAGTTGGGGACAGGTCACACTCCAAAACATTCAGTACTTC
CASSWGQVTLQNIQYF
>TRBJ1-3|-|TRBD1|TRBV10-3
TGTGCCACCCGACAGGGGGAAGGAAACACCATATATTTT
CATRQGEGNTIYF
>TRBJ2-7|-|TRBD2|TRBV10-1
TGCGCCAGCAGTGACCGGACTAGCGGGGGACGCTACGAGCAGTACTTC
CASSDRTSGGRYEQYF
>TRBJ1-4|-|-|TRBV18
TGTGCCAGCTCAGCAGACAGGAGTAATGAAAAACTGTTTTTT
CASSADRSNEKLFF
>TRBJ1-2|few|TRBD1|TRBV15
TGTGCCACCAGCATTCCGGGACAGGTCGGTCGCGGCTACACCTTC
CATSIPGQVGRGYTF
>TRBJ1-2|-|TRBD1|TRBV27
TGTGCCAGCCGTGTGGCGGGGACAGGGGGCGCTGGGGGCTACACCTTC
CASRVAGTGGAGGYTF
>TRBJ1-5|-|-|TRBV19
TGTGCCAGTACTCCGGAGGTGGGGGGTGCACGGAATCAGCCCCAGCATTTT
CASTPEVGGARNQPQHF
>TRBJ1-4|-|TRBD1|TRBV15
TGTGCCACCAGCAGAGATAGGGGGACAGGATGGACTGGGGCTAATGAAAAACTGTTTTTT
CATSRDRGTGWTGANEKLFF
>TRBJ1-1|-|-|TRBV5-6
TGTGCCAGCAGCCCCGTAGGTCGGGGAGGAAACACTGAAGCTTTCTTT
CASSPVGRGGNTEAFF
>TRBJ2-1|-|-|TRBV6-5
TGTGCCAGCACCCCGAGGACAGCTTACAATGAGCAGTTCTTC
CASTPRTAYNEQFF
>TRBJ1-2|-|TRBD1|TRBV27
TGTGCCAGCAGTAAGGGACAGAACTATGGCTACACCTTC
CASSKGQNYGYTF
>TRBJ1-1|-|-|TRBV4-1
TGCGCCAGCAGTCCGGCAAGCTGGGCCACTGAAGCTTTCTTT
CASSPASWATEAFF
>TRBJ2-1|-|-|TRBV30
TGTGCCTGGGCCCCTGGGACAAGCCACAATGAGCAGTTCTTC
CAWAPGTSHNEQFF